The subject of this entry is one TCR beta chain. These data are taken from a study of siplizumab effects on memory and regulatory T cells. Generated by immunoSEQ multiplex PCR, the TCRdb table keeps only in-frame clones and is missing some. The sample contains 85,000 to 90,000 clones, over 80% of which appear only once. This CDR3 has 15 residues. Trimming left V 5 bases short and J 9 bases short, with 17 bases between. Germline V CDR1 and CDR2: SGHTA, FQGNSA. V gene TRBV7-2 combines with J gene TRBJ1-6; D is possibly TRBD1 (6 bases). The sequence derives from a human donor in good health. The sequencing input was CD4+ T cells sorted from blood. In DNA form, the CDR3 reads TGTGCCAGCAGCCTCGGACAGTCCCTCTCTTCACCCCTCCACTTT. Protein: CASSLGQSLSSPLHF.